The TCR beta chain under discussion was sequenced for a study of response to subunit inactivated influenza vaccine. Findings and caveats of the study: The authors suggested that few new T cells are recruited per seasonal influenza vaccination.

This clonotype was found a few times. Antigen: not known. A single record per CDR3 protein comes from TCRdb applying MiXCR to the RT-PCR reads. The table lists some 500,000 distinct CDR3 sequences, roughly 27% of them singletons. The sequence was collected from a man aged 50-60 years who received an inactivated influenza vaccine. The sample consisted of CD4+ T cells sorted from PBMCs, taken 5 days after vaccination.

In DNA form, the CDR3 reads TGCGCCAGCAGCTCGGGACAGGAACAAGAGACCCAGTACTTC. Translation gives CASSSGQEQETQYF. The chain is built from TRBV5-1 and TRBJ2-5; 8 nucleotides line up with TRBD1. This CDR3 is built from 14 residues. Germline V gene data show CDR1 as SGHRS and CDR2 as YFSETQ. Trimming took 3 bases from V and 2 from J; bases not matched to a gene: 3.